This entry lists 13 T cell receptor beta chains sequenced from one sample in a study of blood T cell repertoires in COVID-19. The data were produced by immunoSEQ multiplex PCR, yet TCRdb's version contains in-frame clones alone and is incomplete. The data contain 90,000 to 120,000 clones, approximately 86% of them singletons. Input material: peripheral blood. The receptor set was obtained from a woman in her sixties or seventies with acute or convalescent COVID-19.

Concerning this clone itself: This sample also contains other DNA sequences that code for the same CDR3. V and J are TRBV4-2 and TRBJ2-6; D ambiguous. Germline V CDR1 and CDR2: LGHNA, YNFKEQ. This CDR3 is built from 15 residues. Trimming stripped 0 bases from V and 1 base from J, with 4 bases between. In nucleotides, the CDR3 is TGTGCCAGCAGCCAAGAATCTTCTGGGGCCAACGTCCTGACTTTC. It yields the protein CASSQESSGANVLTF.

V usage is TRBV10-1 and J usage is TRBJ2-2, with D tentatively TRBD1 (6 bases). This CDR3 region has 15 residues. Germline loops: CDR1 WNHNN, CDR2 SYGVQD (reference sequence). Between the trimmed V and J ends, which lost 3 bases and 7 bases, there was a span of 15 bases. This CDR3 is CASSDGQPGNGELFF. For the CDR3, the DNA is TGCGCCAGCAGTGATGGACAGCCGGGCAACGGGGAGCTGTTTTTT.

The chain couples TRBV6-5 to TRBJ1-2; D is uncertain. The germline CDR1 and CDR2 sequences are MNHEY and SVGAGI. The CDR3 spans 13 residues. The V end lost 8 bases, the J end lost 2 bases, and 12 bases lay between the germline ends. The CDR3 here is CASGQISNYGYTF. The CDR3, as DNA: TGTGCCAGCGGGCAAATAAGCAACTATGGCTACACCTTC.

In the case of this clone: Other nucleotide sequences from this sample produce the same CDR3. The chain has TRBV12-3 or TRBV12-4 and TRBJ2-5; tentative D call: TRBD1 (5 bases). The V end lost 2 bases, the J end lost 5 bases, and 6 bases lay between the germline ends. The CDR3 length is 12 residues. Here the CDR3 DNA reads TGTGCCAGCAGTTTAACAGGCGAGACCCAGTACTTC. The encoded protein is CASSLTGETQYF.

The chain links TRBV5-1 to TRBJ1-3; D uncertain. Germline-derived CDR1 and CDR2 are SGHRS and YFSETQ. There are 16 residues in the CDR3. The germline V and J ends were trimmed by 0 bases and 1 base, with 11 bases remaining between them. CDR3 protein: CASSLDPVISGNTIYF. The CDR3 region has the DNA TGCGCCAGCAGCTTGGATCCGGTTATTTCTGGAAACACCATATATTTT.

The chain employs TRBV10-3 and TRBJ2-3, with D possibly TRBD2 on 6 matching bases. V gave up 6 bases and J gave up 0 bases, with 13 bases separating them. The CDR3 runs 15 residues. CDR1 is ENHRY and CDR2 is SYGVKD in the germline V gene. As DNA, the CDR3 is TGTGCCATCAGGGCGGACGGGACTAGCACAGATACGCAGTATTTT. It encodes CAIRADGTSTDTQYF.

The V call is TRBV5-6, the J call TRBJ2-7, with a weak D call TRBD2 (6 bases). Germline V gene data show CDR1 as SGHDT and CDR2 as YYEEEE. Trimming left V 3 bases short and J 2 bases short, with 12 bases between. The CDR3 is 14 residues long. CDR3 bases: TGTGCCAGCAGCTCCTACGGGGGAACCTACGAGCAGTACGTC. Amino acid sequence: CASSSYGGTYEQYV.

In its sample, this clone was seen a few times. The V gene is TRBV4-2, the J gene TRBJ1-3; 8 positions agree with TRBD1. CDR3 length equals 15 residues. V shed 1 base, J shed 7 bases, and the junction held 6 bases outside the gene matches. CDR1 and CDR2 from the germline V gene are LGHNA and YNFKEQ. The CDR3 region is CASSQVTGAGNTIYF. The CDR3 nucleotides read TGTGCCAGCAGCCAAGTGACAGGGGCGGGGAACACCATATATTTT.

V is TRBV10-2 and J is TRBJ1-3; D perhaps matches TRBD1 (5 bases). Trimming left V 0 bases short and J 0 bases short, with 9 bases between. The CDR3 is made up of 16 amino acids. Germline V gene sequence: CDR1 WSHSY, CDR2 SAAADI. Written as DNA, the CDR3 is TGCGCCAGCAGTGAGTCGCAGGGTAGCTCTGGAAACACCATATATTTT. It translates to CASSESQGSSGNTIYF.

The genes are TRBV28 and TRBJ1-5; D might be TRBD1 (6 bases). The CDR3 contains 15 residues. Germline V lookup: CDR1 MDHEN, CDR2 SYDVKM. V was clipped by 5 bases and J by 4 bases, with 15 bases between them. The CDR3 sequence: CASSQRGGYNQPQHF. CDR3 nucleotides: TGTGCCAGCAGTCAGCGAGGGGGATATAATCAGCCCCAGCATTTT.

The V call is TRBV30, the J call TRBJ2-2; 7 bases align to TRBD1. The CDR3 is 16 amino acids. The V gene end was trimmed by 6 bases and the J gene end by 5 bases; junction bases not matched to a gene: 15. Germline V CDR1 and CDR2: GTSNPN, SVGIG (reference sequence). Here the CDR3 DNA reads TGTGCCTGCGGACTGCCCCCGGGACAGAGGACCGGGGAGCTGTTTTTT. This translates into CACGLPPGQRTGELFF.

The chain carries TRBV6-5 and TRBJ1-2, with 8 bases identical to TRBD1. CDR3 size: 15 residues. CDR1 is MNHEY and CDR2 is SVGAGI in the germline V gene. The V and J ends lost 5 bases and 2 bases, in that order; junction bases with no gene match: 7. The CDR3 nucleotides read TGTGCCAGCAGTACCCGGGACAGGCGGAACTATGGCTACACCTTC. Protein: CASSTRDRRNYGYTF.

J is TRBJ2-4 and V is TRBV19, with 11 nucleotides matching TRBD2. CDR1 is LNHDA and CDR2 is SQIVND in the germline V gene (reference sequence). The trim removed 5 bases at V and 5 bases at J, leaving 20 bases unmatched. This CDR3 region has 20 residues. The CDR3 DNA follows: TGTGCCAGTAGTCCTCCCGGTAGGGGACTAGCGGAACCGGGAGAAAACATTCAGTACTTC. This gives the protein CASSPPGRGLAEPGENIQYF.